The clone carrying this TCR beta chain turned up a few times. Antigen unknown. This specimen belongs to a study of T cells after yellow fever vaccination. Study at large: Preparing low-cell-number fractions relied on SMART-Seq v4 Ultra Low Input. Study observations and caveats: Of the clonotypes, a small share occurred in both CD4 and CD8 compartments. Subsequent booster samples again held most clones from primary vaccination (96% CD4, over 80% CD8).

5'RACE template switching added a universal primer site and UMIs to TCR cDNA. A single record per CDR3 protein comes from TCRdb applying MiXCR to the 5' RACE reads. The table records 550,000 to 750,000 distinct CDR3 sequences, about 13% of them present only once. This CDR3 is 15 amino acids long. V lost 2 bases and J 0 bases, leaving 11 bases between the germline ends. Sample: PBMCs, taken on the day of the yellow fever booster vaccination. This clonotype was obtained from a man aged 25-40 years who received the YFV17D yellow fever vaccine. This chain joins TRBV12-3 or TRBV12-4 and TRBJ2-7; tentatively, D is TRBD1 or TRBD2 (6 bases each). The CDR3 nucleotides are TGTGCCAGCAGTTTAAACGGGGGCTTCTCCTACGAGCAGTACTTC. It encodes CASSLNGGFSYEQYF.